This T cell receptor beta chain was identified in a study of blood T cell repertoires in COVID-19. Overall study: Acute and convalescent COVID-19 samples came from the United States, Italy and Spain. In each case, the material was cDNA or gDNA derived from T cells, B-cell-depleted T cells, or PBMCs.

V lost 4 bases, J lost 4 bases, and 6 bases stayed unmatched. Germline loops: CDR1 MNHEY, CDR2 SVGEGT. The CDR3 runs 14 residues. Under the authors' procedure: Amplification with reference gene primers provided the estimates of nucleated cell counts. Produced via immunoSEQ multiplex PCR; TCRdb's table is partial and in-frame only. That table supplies the V and J calls and clone size; D and trimming were determined from the DNA. The repertoire consists of about 400,000 clones, with roughly 91% occurring once and the leading ten covering approximately 4.5%. The receptor's source is a woman aged 25 to 45 with acute or convalescent COVID-19. V and J are TRBV6-2 or TRBV6-3 and TRBJ2-7; TRBD1 aligns across 8 bases. Sequencing was carried out using peripheral blood. CDR3 sequence: CASSSRQGSYEQYF. The CDR3 coding sequence is TGTGCCAGCAGTTCTAGACAGGGGAGTTACGAGCAGTACTTC.